This is a list of T cell receptor beta chains from one sample in a study of blood T cells in healthy people across ages. TCRdb used MiXCR to reprocess the 5' RACE reads, holding one entry per CDR3 protein. The data show roughly 1.5 million distinct CDR3 sequences, under 55% seen once. The source material was blood. All receptors come from a young woman in good health. CDR3s include the opening cysteine and the closing phenylalanine or tryptophan.

CDR3aa,j_gene,v_gene
CASSQDGVAGVSYNEQYF,-,TRBV4-3
CSVAGGTGVLEQYF,TRBJ2-7,TRBV29-1
CASRPGTSGTTQPVEQFF,TRBJ2-1,TRBV27
CASTRQGRDTEAFF,TRBJ1-1,TRBV6-1
CASSLVTGEEQFF,TRBJ2-1,TRBV5-6
CASSQERSYEQYF,TRBJ2-7,TRBV4-3
CSATEMAKNIQYF,TRBJ2-4,TRBV20-1
CASSQTRSYAEREQFF,TRBJ2-1,TRBV4-3
CASSQGGGHYNEQYF,-,TRBV4-1
CSARARLAGGMTQYF,TRBJ2-3,TRBV20-1
CASRSRQGAEGYTF,TRBJ1-2,TRBV7-9
CASRGGGAYNEQFF,TRBJ2-1,TRBV6-2/TRBV6-3
CASNHWRTGNQPQHF,TRBJ1-5,TRBV6-5
CASSRLAGPDTQYF,TRBJ2-3,TRBV2
CSASASRGRELFF,TRBJ2-2,TRBV20-1
CASSQISRPSPLHF,TRBJ1-6,TRBV12-3/TRBV12-4
CASSPPIGPGRGVSDTQYF,TRBJ2-3,TRBV4-3
CASRTAPSDMQYF,TRBJ2-3,TRBV12-3/TRBV12-4
CASSPGIRTSVSNEQFF,TRBJ2-1,TRBV18
CASSRTTGLNGETQYF,-,TRBV7-2
CASSLTSGSTREQYF,TRBJ2-7,TRBV5-1
CASSVGSVYSFYGYTF,TRBJ1-2,TRBV9
CASSPDRGSGEQYF,TRBJ2-4,TRBV7-2
CSASGLREGWVGYTF,TRBJ1-2,TRBV20-1
CASRGPGLETQYF,TRBJ2-5,TRBV6-6
CASSCQLELGETQYF,TRBJ2-5,TRBV7-9
CATSRDAGGSYEQYF,TRBJ2-7,TRBV15